This T cell receptor (beta chain) stems from a study of neurological immune-mediated disorders. Study-level points and caveats: Among expanded clones, no CDR3 amino acid sequences were shared across subjects, a pattern suggesting private repertoires in all groups. The multiple sclerosis repertoire cluster had no association with any clinical or MRI feature.

This clonotype was seen at least ten times. Its target is unknown. PBMCs numbering 2 million and stored at -80 C yielded the unsorted libraries. Each CDR3 protein gets one entry after TCRdb re-called the 5' RACE reads with MiXCR. The data hold more than 60,000 distinct CDR3 sequences, with roughly 3.5% observed a single time. This sequence originates from a woman aged 45 to 65 with multiple sclerosis. The sample consisted of PBMCs.

The CDR3 DNA sequence: TGCGCCAGCATGGGGACTGAGAACTATGGCTACACCTTC. Its protein is CASMGTENYGYTF. This chain uses TRBV10-2 with TRBJ1-2; perhaps TRBD1 as D (5 bases). This CDR3 contains 13 residues. V was shortened by 7 bases and J by 2 bases, with 11 bases between the two germline ends. From germline, CDR1 is WSHSY and CDR2 SAAADI.